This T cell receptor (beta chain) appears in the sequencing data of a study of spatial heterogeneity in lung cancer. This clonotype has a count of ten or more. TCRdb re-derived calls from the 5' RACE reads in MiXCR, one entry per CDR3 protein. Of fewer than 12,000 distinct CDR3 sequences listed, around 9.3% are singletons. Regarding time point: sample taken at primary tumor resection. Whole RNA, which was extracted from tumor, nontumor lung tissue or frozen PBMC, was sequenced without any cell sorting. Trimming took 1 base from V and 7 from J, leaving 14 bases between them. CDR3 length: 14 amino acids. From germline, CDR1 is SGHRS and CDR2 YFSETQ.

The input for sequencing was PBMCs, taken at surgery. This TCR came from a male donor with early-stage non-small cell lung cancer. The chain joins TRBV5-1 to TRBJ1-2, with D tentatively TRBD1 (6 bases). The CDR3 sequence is CASSLSSGVTGYTF. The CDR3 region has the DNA TGCGCCAGCAGCTTGTCCTCAGGGGTGACTGGCTACACCTTC.